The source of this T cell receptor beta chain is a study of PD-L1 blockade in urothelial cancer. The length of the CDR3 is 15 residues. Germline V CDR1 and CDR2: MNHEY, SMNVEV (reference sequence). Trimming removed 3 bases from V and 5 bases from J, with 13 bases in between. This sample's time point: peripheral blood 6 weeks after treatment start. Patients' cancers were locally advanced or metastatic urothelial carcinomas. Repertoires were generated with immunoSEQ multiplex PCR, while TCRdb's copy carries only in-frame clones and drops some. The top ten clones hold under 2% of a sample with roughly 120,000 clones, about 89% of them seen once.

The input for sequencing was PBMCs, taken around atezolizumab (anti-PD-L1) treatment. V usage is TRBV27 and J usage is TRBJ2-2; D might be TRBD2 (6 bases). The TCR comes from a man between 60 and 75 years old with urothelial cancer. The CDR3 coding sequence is TGTGCCAGCAGTTTGTACGGAGGGGAAACCGGGGAGCTGTTTTTT. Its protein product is CASSLYGGETGELFF.